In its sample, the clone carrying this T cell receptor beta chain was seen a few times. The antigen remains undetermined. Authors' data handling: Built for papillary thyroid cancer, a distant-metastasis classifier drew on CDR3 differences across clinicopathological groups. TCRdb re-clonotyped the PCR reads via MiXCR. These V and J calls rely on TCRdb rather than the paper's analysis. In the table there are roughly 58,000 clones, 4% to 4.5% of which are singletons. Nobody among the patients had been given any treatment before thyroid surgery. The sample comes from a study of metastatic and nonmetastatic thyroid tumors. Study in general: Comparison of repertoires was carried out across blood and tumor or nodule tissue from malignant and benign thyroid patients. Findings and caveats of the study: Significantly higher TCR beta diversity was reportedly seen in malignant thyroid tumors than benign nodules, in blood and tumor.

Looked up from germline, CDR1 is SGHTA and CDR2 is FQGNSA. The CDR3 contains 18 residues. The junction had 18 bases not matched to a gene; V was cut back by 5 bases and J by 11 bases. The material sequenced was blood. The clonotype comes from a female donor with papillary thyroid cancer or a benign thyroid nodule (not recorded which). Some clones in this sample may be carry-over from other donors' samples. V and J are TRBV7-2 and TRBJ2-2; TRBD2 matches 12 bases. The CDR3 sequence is CASSPPMRLAGVGSELFF. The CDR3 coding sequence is TGTGCCAGCAGCCCCCCTATGAGACTAGCGGGAGTAGGCAGTGAGCTGTTTTTT. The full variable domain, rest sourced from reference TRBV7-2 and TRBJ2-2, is GAGVSQSPSNKVTEKGKDVELRCDPISGHTALYWYRQSLGQGLEFLIYFQGNSAPDKSGLPSDRFSAERTGGSVSTLTIQRTQQEDSAVYLCASSPPMRLAGVGSELFFGEGSRLTVL.